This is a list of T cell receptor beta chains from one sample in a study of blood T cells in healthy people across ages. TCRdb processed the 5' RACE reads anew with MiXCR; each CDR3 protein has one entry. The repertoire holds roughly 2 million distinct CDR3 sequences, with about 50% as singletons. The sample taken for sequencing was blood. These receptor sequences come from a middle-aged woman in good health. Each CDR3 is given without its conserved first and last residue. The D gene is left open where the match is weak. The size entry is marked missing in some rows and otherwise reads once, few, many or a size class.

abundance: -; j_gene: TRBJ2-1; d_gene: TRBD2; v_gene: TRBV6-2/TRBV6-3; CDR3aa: ASSYVLAGGPSSVNEQF
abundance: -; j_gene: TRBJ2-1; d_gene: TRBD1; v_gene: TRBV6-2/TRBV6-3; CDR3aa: ASRSTGSNEQF
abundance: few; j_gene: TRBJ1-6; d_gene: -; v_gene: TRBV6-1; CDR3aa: ASSSDSYNSPLH
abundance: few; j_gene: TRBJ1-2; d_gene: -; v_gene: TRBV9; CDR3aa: ASSVATSKGFVYGYT
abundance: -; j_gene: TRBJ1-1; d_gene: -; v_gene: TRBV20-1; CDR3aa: IRGPQVGNTEAF
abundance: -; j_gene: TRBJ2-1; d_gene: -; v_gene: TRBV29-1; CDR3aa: SVEGMGSYNEQF
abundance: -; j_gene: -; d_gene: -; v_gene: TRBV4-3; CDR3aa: AGSEAAGETQY
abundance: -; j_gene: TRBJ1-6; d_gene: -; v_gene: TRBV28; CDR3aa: ASKPPGSYNSPLH
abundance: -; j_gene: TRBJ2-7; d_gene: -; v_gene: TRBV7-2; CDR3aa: ASSTQVTYEQY
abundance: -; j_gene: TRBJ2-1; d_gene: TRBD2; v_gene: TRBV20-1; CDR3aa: SASLLAGGRNEQF
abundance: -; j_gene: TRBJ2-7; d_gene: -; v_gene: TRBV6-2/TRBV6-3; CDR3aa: ASRKGELPYEQY
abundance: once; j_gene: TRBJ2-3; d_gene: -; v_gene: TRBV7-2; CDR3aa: ASSSAGGGYTDTQY
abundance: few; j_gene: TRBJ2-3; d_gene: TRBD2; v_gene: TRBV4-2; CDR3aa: ASSQTLGGGSTDTQY
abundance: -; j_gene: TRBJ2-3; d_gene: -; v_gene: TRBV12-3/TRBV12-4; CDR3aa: ASNRGGADTQY
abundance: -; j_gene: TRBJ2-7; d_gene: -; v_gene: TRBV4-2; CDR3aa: ASSQVGGDNSYEQY
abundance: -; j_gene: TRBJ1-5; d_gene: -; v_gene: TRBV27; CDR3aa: ASSLRGDRQPQH
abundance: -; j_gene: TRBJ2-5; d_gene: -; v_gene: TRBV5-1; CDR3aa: ACRQGETQY
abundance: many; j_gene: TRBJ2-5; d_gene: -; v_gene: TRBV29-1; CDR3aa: SAGTLQETQY
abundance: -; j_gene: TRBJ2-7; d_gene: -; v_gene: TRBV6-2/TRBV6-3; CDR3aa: ASSTLRGGNEQY
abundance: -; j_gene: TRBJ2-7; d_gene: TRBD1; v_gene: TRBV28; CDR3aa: ASLDRGPYEQY
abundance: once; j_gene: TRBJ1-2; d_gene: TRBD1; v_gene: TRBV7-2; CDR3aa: ASSMGQYYGYT
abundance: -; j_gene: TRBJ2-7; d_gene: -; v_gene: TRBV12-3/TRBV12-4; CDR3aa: ASNQDSGSYEQY
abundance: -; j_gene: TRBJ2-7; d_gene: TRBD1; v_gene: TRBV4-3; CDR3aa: ASSQYRGGVEQY
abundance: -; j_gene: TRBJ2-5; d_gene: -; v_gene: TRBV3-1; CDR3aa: ASSHYKTGVSQETQY
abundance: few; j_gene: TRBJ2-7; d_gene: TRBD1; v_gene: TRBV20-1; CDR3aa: SASRDRGPYEQY
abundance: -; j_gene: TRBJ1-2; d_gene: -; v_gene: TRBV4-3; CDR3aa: ASSQGQVGRDGYT
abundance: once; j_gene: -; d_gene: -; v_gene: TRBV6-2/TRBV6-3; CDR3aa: ASTQTGPYEQY
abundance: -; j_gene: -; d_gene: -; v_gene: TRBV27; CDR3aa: ASSLWGGTWTGTIVETQY
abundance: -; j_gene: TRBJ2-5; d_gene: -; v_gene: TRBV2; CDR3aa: ASSATVNNEQY
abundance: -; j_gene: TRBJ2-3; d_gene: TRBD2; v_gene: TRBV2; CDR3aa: ASTRGGPIGTDTQY
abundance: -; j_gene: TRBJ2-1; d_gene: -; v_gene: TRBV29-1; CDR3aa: SVNDGGAYEQF